This TCR beta chain was observed in a study of T cells in Graves' hyperthyroidism and ophthalmopathy. Study-wide background: Blood from the periphery was taken at initial diagnosis, before any treatment.

TCR beta CDR3 sequences were amplified from RNA transcripts. The TCR CDR3 first-round RT-PCR relied on the HTBI primer set. Using its own MiXCR run on the multiplex PCR reads, TCRdb lists one record per CDR3 protein. The sample shows about 300,000 distinct CDR3 sequences, about 19% of them seen only once. The CDR3 spans 14 residues. Germline V CDR1 and CDR2: LGHDT, YNNKEL (reference sequence). The germline V and J ends were trimmed by 4 bases and 0 bases, with 8 bases remaining between them. The rearrangement links TRBV3-1 to TRBJ2-3; D remains unclear. This receptor was taken from a man aged 50-60 years with Graves' ophthalmopathy. The sample consisted of blood. Here the CDR3 reads CASSLQSSTDTQYF. CDR3 sequence (DNA): TGTGCCAGCAGCCTCCAATCCAGCACAGATACGCAGTATTTT.